A selection of T cell receptor beta chains follows, all from one sample in a study of blood T cell repertoires in COVID-19. The repertoire was sequenced with immunoSEQ multiplex PCR; TCRdb's copy has only in-frame clones and lacks some. The repertoire includes 100,000 to 150,000 clones, roughly 90% of them detected once, and roughly 2.2% sits in the top ten. What was sequenced was PBMCs or T cells enriched from blood (not recorded which). These TCRs come from a woman aged 45-59 years who had recovered from COVID-19. CDR3s include the opening cysteine and the closing phenylalanine or tryptophan. D genes are given only for firm matches. Rows may omit the clone size; those that give it use once, few, many or a size class.

-	TRBV6-1	TRBJ1-4	15	TRBD1	TGTGCCAGCAGTGAAGCCGGGACAGGGGCTGAAAAACTGTTTTTT	CASSEAGTGAEKLFF
-	TRBV5-1	TRBJ1-1	19	-	TGCGCCAGCAGCCCCTGGACAGACTTCAAATCCGCAACGTTCACTGAAGCTTTCTTT	CASSPWTDFKSATFTEAFF
-	TRBV3-1/TRBV3-2	TRBJ1-4	15	-	TGTGCCAGCAGCGACTTTCTCGTGGGTAATGAAAAACTGTTTTTT	CASSDFLVGNEKLFF
-	TRBV9	TRBJ2-1	15	-	TGTGCCAGCAGCGTAGTTGGGAGACTCACTAATGAGCAGTTCTTC	CASSVVGRLTNEQFF
-	TRBV5-1	TRBJ2-7	15	TRBD1	TGCGCCAGCAGCGTGGGACAGGGCCCATTCCCCGAGCAGTACTTC	CASSVGQGPFPEQYF
once	TRBV6-5	TRBJ2-1	11	-	TGTGCCAGCAGTTACACTCATGAGCAGTTCTTC	CASSYTHEQFF
once	TRBV5-1	TRBJ2-1	14	-	TGCGCCAGCAGCTTGGCTTCGGCGGGGAATGAGCAGTTCTTC	CASSLASAGNEQFF
-	TRBV18	TRBJ1-2	15	-	TGTGCCAGCTCACCTACGGACGGGGCTAACTATGGCTACACCTTC	CASSPTDGANYGYTF
-	TRBV7-3	TRBJ1-1	13	-	TGTGCCAGCAGCCTGGGGACATACACTGAAGCTTTCTTT	CASSLGTYTEAFF
few	TRBV2	TRBJ1-2	17	TRBD1	TGTGCCAGCAGAACGACAGGGATGGGCCCTAGTAACTATGGCTACACCTTC	CASRTTGMGPSNYGYTF
-	TRBV2	TRBJ1-6	14	TRBD1	TGTGCCAGCAGTCCGGACAGGGGCGGCTCACCCCTCCACTTT	CASSPDRGGSPLHF
-	TRBV4-3	TRBJ2-1	17	-	TGCGCCAGCAGCCAAGAAGGCACGGGACACCCCTACAATGAGCAGTTCTTC	CASSQEGTGHPYNEQFF
-	TRBV5-1	TRBJ1-2	14	TRBD1	TGCGCCAGCAGCATCGGGACAGGGCCGTATGGCTACACCTTC	CASSIGTGPYGYTF
-	TRBV7-6	TRBJ1-2	12	-	TGTGCCAGCAGCTTAACGGGAAGGGGCTACACCTTC	CASSLTGRGYTF
-	TRBV20-1	TRBJ2-1	11	TRBD1	TGCAGTGCCCCCCGGTGGGACAGGGAGTTCTTC	CSAPRWDREFF
-	TRBV15	TRBJ2-3	14	-	TGTGCCACCAGCAGGAGTACTAGTAGTGATACGCAGTATTTT	CATSRSTSSDTQYF
-	TRBV7-6	TRBJ2-3	17	-	TGTGCCAGCAGCTTAGGACCTAGACAGGGAGCGGGAGATACGCAGTATTTT	CASSLGPRQGAGDTQYF
few	TRBV5-4	TRBJ1-1	13	-	TGTGCCAGCAGTAGGGCGCGGGACACTGAAGCTTTCTTT	CASSRARDTEAFF
-	TRBV2	TRBJ1-2	14	TRBD1	TGTGCCAGCGGGCGTGACAGGGGTCAACATGGCTACACCTTC	CASGRDRGQHGYTF
few	TRBV11-2	TRBJ2-7	11	-	TGTGCCAGCAGCCCCCTCTACGAGCAGTACTTC	CASSPLYEQYF
-	TRBV5-1	TRBJ2-1	14	TRBD1	TGCGCCAGCAGCTTGGGACAGGGCCAGAATGAGCAGTTCTTC	CASSLGQGQNEQFF
-	TRBV5-6	TRBJ2-1	11	-	TGTGCCAGCAGCTTGGGTCTAGTTGCGCTCTTC	CASSLGLVALF
-	TRBV5-1	TRBJ2-5	14	-	TGCGCCAGCAGCTCAACAGGGTATCAAGAGACCCAGTACTTC	CASSSTGYQETQYF
-	TRBV12-5	TRBJ2-2	14	-	TGTGCTAGTGGTCCCACAGGGGGGGCCGGGGAGCTGTTTTTT	CASGPTGGAGELFF
-	TRBV3-1/TRBV3-2	TRBJ1-6	16	TRBD1	TGTGCCAGCAGCCTTCGCCGGGACAGGGACAATTCACCCCTCCACTTT	CASSLRRDRDNSPLHF
-	TRBV21-1	TRBJ2-1	13	-	TGTGCCAGCAGCAGAAAGCTAGGCCATGAGCAGTTCTTC	CASSRKLGHEQFF
-	TRBV6-2/TRBV6-3	TRBJ2-1	16	TRBD1	TGTGCCAGCAGTTACCCTCTGTGGGACAGGAGGGATGAGCAGTTCTTC	CASSYPLWDRRDEQFF
-	TRBV5-1	TRBJ2-2	14	-	TGCGCCAGCAACATCGGGGGGAACACCGGGGAGCTGTTTTTT	CASNIGGNTGELFF
-	TRBV5-1	TRBJ2-5	15	-	TGCGCCAGCAGATATCAGGAACGATTCCAAGAGACCCAGTACTTC	CASRYQERFQETQYF
-	TRBV19	TRBJ1-4	13	TRBD1	TGTGCCAGTAGTGTGACAGGGGTCGAAAAACTGTTTTTT	CASSVTGVEKLFF
-	TRBV5-5	TRBJ2-7	18	-	TGTGCCAGCAGCCTTCAGTCGGCAGGGGGGTTTTTCGCCTACGAGCAGTACTTC	CASSLQSAGGFFAYEQYF
-	TRBV15	TRBJ2-7	19	TRBD1	TGTGCCACCAGCAGAGATCGGGGCAGGGGGCAAGGGTATGTCAGCGAGCAGTACTTC	CATSRDRGRGQGYVSEQYF
few	TRBV4-1	TRBJ2-1	16	TRBD1	TGCGCCAGCAGCTCGCCCGGGACAGCAACCTACAATGAGCAGTTCTTC	CASSSPGTATYNEQFF
few	TRBV11-3	TRBJ1-1	13	-	TGTGCCACCTCCCCCCAGGGAGGGGCTGAAGCTTTCTTT	CATSPQGGAEAFF
-	TRBV30	TRBJ1-5	14	-	TGTGCCTGGAATGGGGGGATTAGCAATCAGCCCCAGCATTTT	CAWNGGISNQPQHF
-	TRBV19	TRBJ2-3	18	TRBD1	TGTGCCAGTAGTATGTGGTCCGGAGTATGGACAGGGCCAGATACGCAGTATTTT	CASSMWSGVWTGPDTQYF
once	TRBV5-4	TRBJ1-3	19	-	TGTGCCAGCAGCTCGCAGGGTAAGGGGTTGTCGTCCGCTGGAAACACCATATATTTT	CASSSQGKGLSSAGNTIYF
once	TRBV6-5	TRBJ1-6	15	-	TGTGCCAGCAGTTACAGCCTTTCCCTTGGTTCACCCCTCCACTTT	CASSYSLSLGSPLHF
once	TRBV19	TRBJ1-2	15	-	TGTGCCAGTAGTATAGATCGCCCAGGCAACTATGGCTACACCTTC	CASSIDRPGNYGYTF
-	TRBV7-4	TRBJ1-5	18	-	TGTGCCAGCAGCCCGCCGGACGGACATGTCATTCGCAATCAGCCCCAGCATTTT	CASSPPDGHVIRNQPQHF
few	TRBV12-3/TRBV12-4	TRBJ1-1	13	TRBD1	TGTGCCAGCAGGTCTACAGGGGGTTTTGAAGCTTTCTTT	CASRSTGGFEAFF
-	TRBV10-2	TRBJ2-5	16	TRBD1	TGCGCCAGCAGTGATCTGGACAGGGCTCTTCAAGAGACCCAGTACTTC	CASSDLDRALQETQYF
-	TRBV5-1	TRBJ2-5	16	TRBD1	TGCGCCAGCAGACGCGGACAGGGCAGGGGGCAAGAGACCCAGTACTTC	CASRRGQGRGQETQYF
-	TRBV7-2	TRBJ2-7	14	-	TGTGCCAGCAGCTTATGGGAGGGGGCCTACGAGCAGTACTTC	CASSLWEGAYEQYF
once	TRBV5-7	TRBJ1-4	15	TRBD1	TGTGCCAGCACCCTCACCGGGACAGGGGGGGAAAAACTGTTTTTT	CASTLTGTGGEKLFF
-	TRBV7-2	TRBJ2-5	18	TRBD2	TGTGCCAGCAGCTACGAACTAGCGGGGGGGCCGTCCTCGGAGACCCAGTACTTC	CASSYELAGGPSSETQYF
-	TRBV2	TRBJ2-7	15	-	TGTGCCAGCAGTGAATTTGGGGGGTCCTCCTACGAGCAGTACTTC	CASSEFGGSSYEQYF
few	TRBV11-3	TRBJ2-5	16	TRBD2	TGTGCCAGCAGCTTAGCGGCCGGGGGGGCCAGAGAGACCCAGTACTTC	CASSLAAGGARETQYF
-	TRBV27	TRBJ1-1	16	TRBD1	TGTGCCAGCAGTTTGTGGGACAGGACGGTGAACACTGAAGCTTTCTTT	CASSLWDRTVNTEAFF
-	TRBV9	TRBJ2-1	15	TRBD1	TGTGCCAGCAGCGTAGACGGGACAGGGGGAGATGAGCAGTTCTTC	CASSVDGTGGDEQFF
few	TRBV25-1	TRBJ1-6	15	TRBD1	TGTGCCAGCAGTGAATGGAGACAGGGGAATTCACCCCTCCACTTT	CASSEWRQGNSPLHF
-	TRBV6-2/TRBV6-3	TRBJ2-7	15	TRBD1	TGTGCCAGCAGTAACCTGGACAGGGGGATCAACGAGCAGTACTTC	CASSNLDRGINEQYF